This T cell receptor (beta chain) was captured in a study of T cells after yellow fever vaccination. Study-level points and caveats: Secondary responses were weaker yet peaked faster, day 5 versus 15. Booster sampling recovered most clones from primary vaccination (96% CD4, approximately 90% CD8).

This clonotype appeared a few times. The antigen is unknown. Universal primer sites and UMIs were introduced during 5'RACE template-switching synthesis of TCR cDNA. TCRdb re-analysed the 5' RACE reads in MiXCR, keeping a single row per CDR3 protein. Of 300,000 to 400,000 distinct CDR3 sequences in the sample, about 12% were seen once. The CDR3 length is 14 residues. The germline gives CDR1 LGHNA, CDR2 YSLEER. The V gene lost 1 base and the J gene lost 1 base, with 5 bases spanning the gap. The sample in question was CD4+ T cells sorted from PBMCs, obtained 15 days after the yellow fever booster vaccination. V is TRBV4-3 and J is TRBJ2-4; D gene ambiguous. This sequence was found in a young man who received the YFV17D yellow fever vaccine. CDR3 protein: CASSQGFAKNIQYF. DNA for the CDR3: TGCGCCAGCAGCCAAGGCTTTGCCAAAAACATTCAGTACTTC.